One and the same sample provided the 2 T cell receptor beta chains below, sequenced in a study of blood T cell repertoires in COVID-19. Some clones are missing from TCRdb's copy, which holds only in-frame ones; the method was immunoSEQ multiplex PCR. The data hold approximately 400,000 clones, with 87% observed a single time. Specimen: PBMCs or T cells enriched from blood (not recorded which). All receptors derive from a man aged 30-40 years who had recovered from COVID-19.

This clone has only a few counts. The genes are TRBV6-5 and TRBJ1-6; maybe TRBD1 (6 bases). The CDR3 runs to 15 residues. The ends were cut back, 5 bases at V and 7 bases at J, with 15 bases in the middle. Germline V gives CDR1 MNHEY, CDR2 SVGAGI. The CDR3 nucleotides read TGTGCCAGCAGTCCTTCCAGGGGTCGGAATTCACCCCTCCACTTT. It specifies CASSPSRGRNSPLHF.

This chain uses TRBV7-9 with TRBJ2-1, with TRBD2 as a possible D gene (6 bases). Germline CDR1 is SEHNR and CDR2 is FQNEAQ (reference sequence). The V end was cut by 1 base, the J end by 8 bases, with 9 bases between. The CDR3 covers 13 residues. The CDR3 DNA reads TGTGCCAGCAGCTTAGACGGAGGGTATGAGCAGTTCTTC. Protein product: CASSLDGGYEQFF.